The rows below give T cell receptor beta chains drawn from one sample of a study of cytomegalovirus exposure and HLA in healthy donors. Assay: immunoSEQ multiplex PCR; the TCRdb copy retains only in-frame clones and omits some. Here the sample spans 140,000 to 150,000 clones, roughly three quarters being singletons. The source material was PBMCs. The origin of the receptors is a female donor in good health and CMV-seronegative. Both conserved end residues are part of each CDR3. The D gene is left open where the match is weak. Clone size is shown for a subset of rows, as once, few, many or a class of expanded clone.

J gene | clone size | V gene | D gene | CDR3 DNA | CDR3 protein
TRBJ1-2 | . | TRBV5-1 | TRBD1 | TGCGCCAGCGGGGGGACAGGGACGAACGGCTACACCTTC | CASGGTGTNGYTF
TRBJ2-1 | . | TRBV4-1 | TRBD2 | TGCGCCAGCAGCTATAAGGGAGGGAATGAGCAGTTCTTC | CASSYKGGNEQFF
TRBJ2-2 | . | TRBV7-3 | TRBD1 | TGTGCCAGCGCGGACAGGGGAAACACCGGGGAGCTGTTTTTT | CASADRGNTGELFF
TRBJ2-1 | . | TRBV14 | . | TGTGCCAGCAGCCCACAGGGTTACAATGAGCAGTTCTTC | CASSPQGYNEQFF
TRBJ2-2 | . | TRBV27 | TRBD2 | TGTGCCAGCAGTAAACGGCGGGGTAGCGGGATTAAGGCGAACACCGGGGAGCTGTTTTTT | CASSKRRGSGIKANTGELFF
TRBJ2-6 | . | TRBV28 | TRBD1 | TGTGCCAGCAGTGTATTGGGACAGGGGGCGGTTACTGGGGCCAACGTCCTGACTTTC | CASSVLGQGAVTGANVLTF
TRBJ2-2 | few | TRBV7-9 | TRBD2 | TGTGCCAGCAGCCCCCGACTAGCGGTACAGAACACCGGGGAGCTGTTTTTT | CASSPRLAVQNTGELFF
TRBJ2-7 | . | TRBV19 | TRBD1 | TGTGCCACTAAGGACAGGGGCGCATCCTACGAGCAGTACTTC | CATKDRGASYEQYF
TRBJ2-2 | . | TRBV6-1 | . | TGTGCCAGCAGTGAAGCTAGCAGAGACACCGGGGAGCTGTTTTTT | CASSEASRDTGELFF
TRBJ1-2 | . | TRBV5-1 | TRBD1 | TGCGCCAGCAGCAACGGACAGGGCGTCGGCTATGGCTACCCCTTC | CASSNGQGVGYGYPF
TRBJ2-5 | . | TRBV7-9 | TRBD2 | TGTGCCAGCAGCTCCCGACTAGCGGAAGAGACCCAGTACTTC | CASSSRLAEETQYF
TRBJ1-1 | . | TRBV6-4 | . | TGTGCCAGCAGTGACCTAACGACGGGGATGAACACTGAAGCTTTCTTT | CASSDLTTGMNTEAFF
TRBJ2-1 | . | TRBV7-9 | TRBD1 | TGTTCCAGCAGCCCCCAAATACGGGACAGGGGGTCTTCTGAGCAGTTCTTC | CSSSPQIRDRGSSEQFF
TRBJ2-7 | few | TRBV28 | . | TGTGCCAGCAGTTTGAGCTCCTACGAGCAGTACTTC | CASSLSSYEQYF
TRBJ2-6 | . | TRBV30 | TRBD1 | TGTGCCTGGATGACAGGGGTTGGGGCCAACGTCCTGACTTTC | CAWMTGVGANVLTF
TRBJ2-1 | few | TRBV4-2 | . | TGTGCCAGCAGCCAAGATTCAGTCCTTGAGCAGTTCTTC | CASSQDSVLEQFF
TRBJ2-1 | . | TRBV5-4 | . | TGTGCCAGCACGGGTACCCACAATGAGCAGTTCTTC | CASTGTHNEQFF
TRBJ2-1 | . | TRBV9 | TRBD1 | TGTGCCAGCAGCGTAGTAGGACAGGGCCAGGGGCAGTTCTTC | CASSVVGQGQGQFF
TRBJ2-7 | once | TRBV29-1 | TRBD1 | TGCAGCGCTACCGACAGGGTAGGTGGCGAGCAGTACTTC | CSATDRVGGEQYF
TRBJ2-1 | . | TRBV18 | TRBD1 | TGTGCCAGCTCACCCGACAGGGCCTCCTATGAGCAGTTCTTC | CASSPDRASYEQFF
TRBJ1-5 | few | TRBV27 | . | TGTGCCAGCAGTTTAGGCCCCAGTCAGCCCCAGCATTTT | CASSLGPSQPQHF